This T cell receptor beta chain originates from a study of cytomegalovirus exposure and HLA in healthy donors. Broader study findings: Earlier analysis yielded a pattern in which most TCR beta V segments were productive about 90% or about 30% of the time. Presence/absence analyses assumed roughly uniform sequencing depth across donors, which may not hold.

Turning to this clone: What it binds is unknown.

The primer mix had 60 Vbeta and 13 Jbeta primers. Data came from immunoSEQ multiplex PCR; TCRdb stores just in-frame clones and leaves some out. The table has 150,000 to 190,000 clones, 82% seen once. The origin of this receptor is a woman aged 50 to 60 in good health and CMV-seropositive. The material sequenced was PBMCs.

CDR3 amino acids: CASSLAATGAYEQYF. As DNA, the CDR3 is TGTGCCAGCAGCTTGGCCGCGACAGGCGCTTACGAGCAGTACTTC. The chain is built from TRBV5-4 and TRBJ2-7; maybe TRBD1 (6 bases). The germline gives CDR1 SGHNT, CDR2 YYREEE (reference sequence). CDR3 length: 15 amino acids. The V end lost 0 bases, the J end lost 4 bases, and 14 bases lay between the germline ends.